This T cell receptor (beta chain) was observed in a study of early T cells in non-severe SARS-CoV-2 infection. Whole-study context: Sequencing of bulk RNA from unsorted whole blood was done, without chain pairing.

The CDR3 has 13 amino acids. Looked up from germline, CDR1 is SGHTA and CDR2 is FQGNSA. V lost 5 bases to trimming and J lost 4 bases, with 12 bases between them. A few counts support this clonotype. One entry per CDR3 protein results from TCRdb running MiXCR on the 5' RACE reads. The sample has over 50,000 distinct CDR3 sequences, roughly 8.2% seen once. This rearrangement joins TRBV7-2 to TRBJ2-7, with D unresolved. The clonotype originates from an adult who was a healthcare worker with PCR-confirmed SARS-CoV-2 infection or an uninfected control (not recorded which). Sequenced material: whole blood. The CDR3, as DNA: TGTGCCAGCAGCGGGTCGGCCCCTTACGAGCAGTACTTC. This translates into CASSGSAPYEQYF.